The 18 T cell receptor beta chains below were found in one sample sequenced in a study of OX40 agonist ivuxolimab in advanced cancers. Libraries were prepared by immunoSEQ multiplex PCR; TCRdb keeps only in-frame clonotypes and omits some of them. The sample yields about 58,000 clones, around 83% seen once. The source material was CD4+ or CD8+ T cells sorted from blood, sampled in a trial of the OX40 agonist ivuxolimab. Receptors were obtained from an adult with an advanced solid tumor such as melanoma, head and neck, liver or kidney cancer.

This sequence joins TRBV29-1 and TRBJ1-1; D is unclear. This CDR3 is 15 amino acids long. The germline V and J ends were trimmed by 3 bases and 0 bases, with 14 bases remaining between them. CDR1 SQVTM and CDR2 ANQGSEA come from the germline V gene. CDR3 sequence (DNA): TGCAGCGTTGATCCCTACTTTACCATGAACACTGAAGCTTTCTTT. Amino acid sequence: CSVDPYFTMNTEAFF.

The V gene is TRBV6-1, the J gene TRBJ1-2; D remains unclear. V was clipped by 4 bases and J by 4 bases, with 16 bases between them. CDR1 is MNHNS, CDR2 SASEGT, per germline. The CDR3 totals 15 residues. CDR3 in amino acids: CASSATRPSSYGYTF. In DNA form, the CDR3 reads TGTGCCAGCAGTGCAACACGCCCCTCAAGCTATGGCTACACCTTC.

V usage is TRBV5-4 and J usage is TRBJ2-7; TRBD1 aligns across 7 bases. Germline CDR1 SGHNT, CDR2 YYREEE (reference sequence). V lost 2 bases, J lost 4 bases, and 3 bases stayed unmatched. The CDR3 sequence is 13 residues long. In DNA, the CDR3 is TGTGCCAGCAGCTTCGGACAGGTTTACGAGCAGTACTTC. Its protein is CASSFGQVYEQYF.

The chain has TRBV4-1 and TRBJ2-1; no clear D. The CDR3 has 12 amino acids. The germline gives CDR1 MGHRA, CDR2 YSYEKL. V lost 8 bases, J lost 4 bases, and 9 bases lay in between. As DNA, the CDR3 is TGCGCCAGCGCGGCCGAATACAATGAGCAGTTCTTC. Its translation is CASAAEYNEQFF.

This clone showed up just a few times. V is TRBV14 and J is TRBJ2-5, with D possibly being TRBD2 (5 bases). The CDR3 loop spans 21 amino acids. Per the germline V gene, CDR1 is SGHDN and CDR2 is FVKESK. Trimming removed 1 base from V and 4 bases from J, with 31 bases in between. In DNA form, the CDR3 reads TGTGCCAGCAGCCAAGGGTTAGTCTCGGGATGGCTCACAGAAGGCGGAGAGACCCAGTACTTC. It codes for CASSQGLVSGWLTEGGETQYF.

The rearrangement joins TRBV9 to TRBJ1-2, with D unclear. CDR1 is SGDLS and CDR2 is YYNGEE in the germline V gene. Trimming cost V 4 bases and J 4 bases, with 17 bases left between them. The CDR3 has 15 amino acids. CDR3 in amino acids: CASSPTASSAYGYTF. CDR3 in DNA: TGTGCCAGCAGCCCAACGGCTAGTTCTGCCTATGGCTACACCTTC.

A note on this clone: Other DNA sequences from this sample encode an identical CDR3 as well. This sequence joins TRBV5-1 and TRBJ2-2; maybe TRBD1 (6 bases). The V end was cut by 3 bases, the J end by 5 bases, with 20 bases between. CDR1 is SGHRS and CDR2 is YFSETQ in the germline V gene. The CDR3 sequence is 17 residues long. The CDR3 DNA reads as TGCGCCAGCAGCTGGTTATCCAGGGGTAGTAAAACCGGGGAGCTGTTTTTT. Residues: CASSWLSRGSKTGELFF.

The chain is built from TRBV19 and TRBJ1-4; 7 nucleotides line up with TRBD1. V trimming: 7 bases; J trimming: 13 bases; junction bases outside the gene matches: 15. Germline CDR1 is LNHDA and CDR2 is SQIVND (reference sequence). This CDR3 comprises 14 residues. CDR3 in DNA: TGTGCCAGTACCCAGAAATACAGGGGAGGCAGACTGTTTTTT. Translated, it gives CASTQKYRGGRLFF.

CDR3 in DNA: TGTGCCAGCAGTGGAAACAGGGGTCGGAACACCATATATTTT. This translates into CASSGNRGRNTIYF. V gene TRBV2 combines with J gene TRBJ1-3; 7 bases match TRBD1. J was trimmed by 7 bases and V by 4 bases; bases with no gene match: 7. This CDR3 has 14 amino acids. Germline V lookup: CDR1 SNHLY, CDR2 FYNNEI.

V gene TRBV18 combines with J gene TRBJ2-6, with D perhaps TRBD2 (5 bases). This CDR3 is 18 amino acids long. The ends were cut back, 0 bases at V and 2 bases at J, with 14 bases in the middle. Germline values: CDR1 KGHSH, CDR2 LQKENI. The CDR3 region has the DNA TGTGCCAGCTCACCACCGATTACGGGGATTACTGGGGCCAACGTCCTGACTTTC. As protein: CASSPPITGITGANVLTF.

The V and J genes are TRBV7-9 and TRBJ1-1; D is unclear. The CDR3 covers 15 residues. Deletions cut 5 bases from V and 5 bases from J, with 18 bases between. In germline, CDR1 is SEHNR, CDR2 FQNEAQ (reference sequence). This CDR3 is CASSAPDRPKTEAFF. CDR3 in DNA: TGTGCCAGCAGCGCGCCGGACCGACCGAAAACTGAAGCTTTCTTT.

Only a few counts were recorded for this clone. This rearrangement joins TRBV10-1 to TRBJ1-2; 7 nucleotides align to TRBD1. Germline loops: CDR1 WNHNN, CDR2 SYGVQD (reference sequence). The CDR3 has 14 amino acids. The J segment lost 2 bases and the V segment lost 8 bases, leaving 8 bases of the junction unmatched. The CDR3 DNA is TGCGCCAGCGACCGAGAGACAGGGAACTATGGCTACACCTTC. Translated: CASDRETGNYGYTF.

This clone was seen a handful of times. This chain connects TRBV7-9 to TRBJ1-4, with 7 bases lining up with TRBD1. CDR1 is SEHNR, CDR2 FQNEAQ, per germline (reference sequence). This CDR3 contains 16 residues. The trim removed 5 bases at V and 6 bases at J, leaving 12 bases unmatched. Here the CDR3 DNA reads TGTGCCAGCAGCCCTAAGGGGGCGAGGAGGGATGAAAAACTGTTTTTT. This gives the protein CASSPKGARRDEKLFF.

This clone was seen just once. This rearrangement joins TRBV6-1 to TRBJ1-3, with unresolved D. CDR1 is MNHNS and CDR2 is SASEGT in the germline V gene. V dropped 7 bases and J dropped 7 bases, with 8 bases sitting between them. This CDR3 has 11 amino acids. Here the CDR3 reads CASMLFNTIYF. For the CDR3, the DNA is TGTGCCAGCATGTTGTTCAACACCATATATTTT.

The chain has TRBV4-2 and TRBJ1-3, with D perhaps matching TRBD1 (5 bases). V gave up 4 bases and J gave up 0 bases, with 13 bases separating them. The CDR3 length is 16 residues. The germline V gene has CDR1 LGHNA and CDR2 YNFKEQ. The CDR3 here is CASSPPGTSSGNTIYF. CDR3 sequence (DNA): TGTGCCAGCAGCCCCCCAGGGACCAGCTCTGGAAACACCATATATTTT.

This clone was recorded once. The CDR3 reads CASSPPAGRRVRANYGYTF. DNA for the CDR3: TGTGCCAGCAGCCCCCCGGCAGGGAGGCGTGTGCGAGCTAACTATGGCTACACCTTC. The genes are TRBV5-6 and TRBJ1-2, with D perhaps matching TRBD1 (5 bases). The germline V gene encodes CDR1 SGHDT and CDR2 YYEEEE. The V and J ends lost 4 bases and 0 bases respectively, with 25 bases between them. The CDR3 sequence is 19 residues long.

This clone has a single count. The CDR3 bases are TGTGCCAGCAGCCCACAGGGTATAAACTATGGCTACACCTTC. Translation gives CASSPQGINYGYTF. The gene calls are TRBV7-2 and TRBJ1-2; D may be TRBD1 (6 bases). The CDR3 is made up of 14 amino acids. The germline V and J ends were trimmed by 5 bases and 2 bases, with 12 bases remaining between them. Germline lookup yields CDR1 SGHTA and CDR2 FQGNSA. The variable domain in full, with the rest retrieved from reference TRBV7-2 and TRBJ1-2, is GAGVSQSPSNKVTEKGKDVELRCDPISGHTALYWYRQSLGQGLEFLIYFQGNSAPDKSGLPSDRFSAERTGGSVSTLTIQRTQQEDSAVYLCASSPQGINYGYTFGSGTRLTVV.

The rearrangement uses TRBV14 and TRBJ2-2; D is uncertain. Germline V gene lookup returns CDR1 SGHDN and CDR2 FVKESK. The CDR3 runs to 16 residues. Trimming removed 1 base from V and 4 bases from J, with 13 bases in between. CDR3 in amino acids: CASSQVGRAGTGELFF. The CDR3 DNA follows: TGTGCCAGCAGCCAAGTGGGAAGGGCCGGCACCGGGGAGCTGTTTTTT.